This T cell receptor (beta chain) is drawn from a study of spatial heterogeneity in lung cancer. Study in general: Detected beta-chain sequences consistently exceeded alpha-chain sequences. Each distinct TCR and UMI combination averaged more than ten appearances in raw reads. Study-wide findings and caveats: Follow-up blood showed ubiquitous expanded tumor TCRs less than blood at resection did.

This clonotype was counted ten times or more. Its specificity is not known. The CDR3 contains 13 residues. Germline V gives CDR1 SQVTM, CDR2 ANQGSEA. The V gene end was trimmed by 6 bases and the J gene end by 1 base; junction bases not matched to a gene: 3. Time point given: sample taken at primary tumor resection. The sequenced material consisted of unsorted whole RNA from tumor, nontumor lung or frozen PBMC. The cohort: approximately 74 early-stage, untreated non-small cell lung cancer patients. TCRdb reprocessed the 5' RACE reads with MiXCR, giving one entry per CDR3 protein. The sample carries around 14,000 distinct CDR3 sequences, less than 14% recorded once.

This clonotype originated in a female donor with early-stage non-small cell lung cancer. The chain combines TRBV29-1 with TRBJ1-1; 9 bases line up with TRBD1. Source: PBMCs, taken at surgery. The CDR3 nucleotides are TGCAGCGTGTCGGGACAGGGGAACACTGAAGCTTTCTTT. Amino acids: CSVSGQGNTEAFF.